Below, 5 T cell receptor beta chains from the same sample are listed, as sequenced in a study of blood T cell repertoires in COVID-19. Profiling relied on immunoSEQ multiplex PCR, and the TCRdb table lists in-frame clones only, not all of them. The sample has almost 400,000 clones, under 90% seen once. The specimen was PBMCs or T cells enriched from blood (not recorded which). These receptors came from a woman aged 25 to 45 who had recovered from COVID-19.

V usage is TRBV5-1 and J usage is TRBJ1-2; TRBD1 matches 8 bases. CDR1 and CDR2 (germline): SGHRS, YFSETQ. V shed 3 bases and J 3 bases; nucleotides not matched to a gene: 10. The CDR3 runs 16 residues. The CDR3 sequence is CASSSGQGYRDYGYTF. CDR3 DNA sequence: TGCGCCAGCAGCTCAGGACAGGGTTACCGGGACTATGGCTACACCTTC. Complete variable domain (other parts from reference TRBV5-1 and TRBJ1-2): KAGVTQTPRYLIKTRGQQVTLSCSPISGHRSVSWYQQTPGQGLQFLFEYFSETQRNKGNFPGRFSGRQFSNSRSEMNVSTLELGDSALYLCASSSGQGYRDYGYTFGSGTRLTVV.

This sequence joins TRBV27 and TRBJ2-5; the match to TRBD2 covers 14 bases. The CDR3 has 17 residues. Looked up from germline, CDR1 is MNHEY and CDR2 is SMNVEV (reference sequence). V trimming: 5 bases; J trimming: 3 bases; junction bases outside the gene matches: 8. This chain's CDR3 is CASSQFLGLAGEETQYF. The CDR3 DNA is TGTGCCAGCAGTCAATTTCTGGGACTAGCGGGGGAAGAGACCCAGTACTTC.

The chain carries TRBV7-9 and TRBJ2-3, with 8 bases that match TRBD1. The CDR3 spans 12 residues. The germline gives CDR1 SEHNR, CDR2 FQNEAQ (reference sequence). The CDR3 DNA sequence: TGTGGGACGGACAGGGATGTAGACACGCAGTATTTT. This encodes CGTDRDVDTQYF.

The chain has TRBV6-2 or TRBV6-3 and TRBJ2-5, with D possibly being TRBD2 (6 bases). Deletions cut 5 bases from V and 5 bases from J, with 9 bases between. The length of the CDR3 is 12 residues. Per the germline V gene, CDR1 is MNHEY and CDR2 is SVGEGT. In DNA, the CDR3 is TGTGCCAGCAGTACTGGAGGGGAGACCCAGTACTTC. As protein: CASSTGGETQYF.

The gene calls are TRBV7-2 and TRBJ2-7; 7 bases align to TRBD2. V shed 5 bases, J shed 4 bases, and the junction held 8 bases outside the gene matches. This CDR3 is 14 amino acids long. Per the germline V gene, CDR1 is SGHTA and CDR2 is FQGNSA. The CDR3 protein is CASSQAGFTYEQYF. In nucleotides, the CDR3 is TGTGCCAGCAGCCAAGCGGGGTTCACTTACGAGCAGTACTTC.